This TCR beta chain was obtained from a study of CD8+ T cells in alopecia areata. Turning to the study itself: The study gave tofacitinib for 6 to 18 months, then 6 months off drug.

Comment on this clone: Its antigen remains unidentified.

Extraction of RNA preceded its reverse transcription into cDNA, which served as the sequencing template. The repertoire was sequenced with immunoSEQ multiplex PCR; TCRdb's copy has only in-frame clones and lacks some. Here the sample spans over 200,000 clones, over 60% being singletons. Study outcomes and limitations: Patients shared TCRs less clearly than mice did, possibly owing to HLA.

The CDR3 is made up of 12 amino acids. Germline values: CDR1 GTSNPN, CDR2 SVGIG (reference sequence). The V gene lost 3 bases and the J gene lost 4 bases, with 7 bases spanning the gap. The treatment was: oral pan-JAK inhibitor, 5-10 mg twice daily. Peripheral blood and lesional scalp punch biopsies came from alopecia areata patients. Cell sorting on a FACSAria was used to separate CD4+ and CD8+ T cells from the PBMCs. This specimen was CD4+ T cells sorted from blood, taken at week 4, from a patient treated with tofacitinib. The chain carries TRBV30 and TRBJ1-3; D is possibly TRBD1 (5 bases). The sequence derives from a human donor with alopecia areata. CDR3 nucleotide sequence: TGTGCCTGGAGCAGGGACGGAAACACCATATATTTT. Amino acids: CAWSRDGNTIYF.